The rows below give T cell receptor beta chains drawn from one sample of a study of T cells of healthy individuals. A single record per CDR3 protein comes from TCRdb applying MiXCR to the 5' RACE reads. The sample consists of around 63,000 distinct CDR3 sequences, under 20% of them appearing once. These receptors came from a human donor in good health. Both conserved end residues are part of each CDR3. The D gene is left open where the match is weak. Clone size is given for some rows only: seen once, a few or many times, or a class if the clone is expanded.

J	D	V	size	DNA	CDR3
TRBJ2-7	TRBD1	TRBV27	many	TGTGCCAGCACCAGGACAGGGGACTACGAGCAGTACTTC	CASTRTGDYEQYF
TRBJ1-1	.	TRBV5-1	few	TGCGCCAGCAGCTTAGGCGCAGCCGGCACTGAAGCTTTCTTT	CASSLGAAGTEAFF
TRBJ2-1	.	TRBV20-1	many	TGCAGTGCTAGGGGTGACAGGAGATTAGATGAGCAGTTCTTC	CSARGDRRLDEQFF
TRBJ1-2	TRBD1	TRBV28	many	TGTGCCAGCAGAAGACAGGGTTCCCATAACTATGGCTACACCTTC	CASRRQGSHNYGYTF
TRBJ1-2	.	TRBV18	many	TGTGCCAGCTCACCCAACGGGGGGAACTATGGCTACACCTTC	CASSPNGGNYGYTF
TRBJ1-2	TRBD1	TRBV28	many	TGTGCCAGCAGGTACAGGGGGATGGGCGGCTACACCTTC	CASRYRGMGGYTF
TRBJ2-7	.	TRBV7-9	many	TGTGCCAGCAGCGGTGAGGACAGAAGCTACGAGCAGTACTTC	CASSGEDRSYEQYF
TRBJ2-2	.	TRBV30	.	TGTGCCTGGAACCCGGGACAAAACACCGGGGAGCTGTTTTTT	CAWNPGQNTGELFF
TRBJ1-1	.	TRBV5-1	.	TGCGCCAGCAGCGAACAACTAGGGGGTACCGAAGCTTTCTTT	CASSEQLGGTEAFF
TRBJ1-1	.	TRBV27	many	TGTGCCAGCAGAGGGTATTCGAACACTGAAGCTTTCTTT	CASRGYSNTEAFF
TRBJ2-5	.	TRBV7-7	few	TGTGCTAGCAGCCCAGGCGCCCAAGAGACCCAGTACTTC	CASSPGAQETQYF
TRBJ2-7	TRBD1	TRBV9	.	TGTGCCAGCAGCGCCTTGGACAGGGGAAGCTACGAGCAGTACTTC	CASSALDRGSYEQYF
TRBJ2-2	.	TRBV29-1	many	TGCAGCGTCCTAAGGGACCGGCCCGGGGAGCTGTTTTTT	CSVLRDRPGELFF
TRBJ2-1	TRBD1	TRBV2	few	TGTGCCAGCAGCTATACAGGGGATGAGCAGTTCTTC	CASSYTGDEQFF
TRBJ2-1	.	TRBV2	many	TGTGCCAGCAGTGCCGGGACTTATAATGAGCAGTTCTTC	CASSAGTYNEQFF
TRBJ2-4	.	TRBV7-9	few	TGTGCCAGCAGCTTAGAGAGCGGAGCCAAAAACATTCAGTACTTC	CASSLESGAKNIQYF
TRBJ2-7	.	TRBV6-5	.	TGTGCCAGCAGGTACCCAGGGTGGAGCTCCTACGAGCAGTACTTC	CASRYPGWSSYEQYF
TRBJ2-1	TRBD2	TRBV6-1	many	TGTGCCAGCGGAAGGATAGCGGGGGGGCCCTACAATGAGCAGTTCTTC	CASGRIAGGPYNEQFF
TRBJ1-6	.	TRBV27	few	TGTGCCAGCAGTTTATCATCCCAGGGGAATTCACCCCTCCACTTT	CASSLSSQGNSPLHF
TRBJ1-4	.	TRBV7-9	.	TGTGCCAGCAGCCCCCTGGTCGGGGTCGAGGGGAAACTGTTTTTT	CASSPLVGVEGKLFF
TRBJ1-6	TRBD1	TRBV28	few	TGTGCCAGCAGGGGGACAGGGGAATCACCCCTCCACTTT	CASRGTGESPLHF
TRBJ2-1	TRBD2	TRBV6-1	medium-sized	TGTGCCAGCAGTGAAGGAACTAGCGGGAGCAATGAGCAGTTCTTC	CASSEGTSGSNEQFF
TRBJ2-7	TRBD1	TRBV3-1	many	TGTGCCAGCAGCCAATGGGACAGGGGGTACGAGCAGTACTTC	CASSQWDRGYEQYF
TRBJ2-1	TRBD2	TRBV11-2	.	TGTGCCAGCAGCTCCTCGCTAGCGGGTTCCTACAATGAGCAGTTCTTC	CASSSSLAGSYNEQFF
TRBJ2-1	TRBD2	TRBV11-2	few	TGTGCCAGCAGCTTCTTAGCGGGAGCCAAAACTAATGAGCAGTTCTTC	CASSFLAGAKTNEQFF
TRBJ2-3	.	TRBV28	.	TGTGCCAGCAGGCTGGGGGACGGGGCAGATACGCAGTATTTT	CASRLGDGADTQYF
TRBJ2-5	TRBD2	TRBV3-1	many	TGTGCCAGCAGCCAAGATTACCGGACTAGCTTGGAGACCCAGTACTTC	CASSQDYRTSLETQYF
TRBJ2-1	TRBD2	TRBV20-1	many	TGCAGTGCTAGAGACCCAGCGGGGGCTTCATACAATGAGCAGTTCTTC	CSARDPAGASYNEQFF
TRBJ2-2	.	TRBV3-1	.	TGTGCCAGCACTAGTGACACCGGGGAGCTGTTTTTT	CASTSDTGELFF
TRBJ1-5	.	TRBV3-1	few	TGTGCCAGCCAAGACTCCCAGCATTTT	CASQDSQHF
TRBJ1-1	.	TRBV19	many	TGTGCCAGTAGTATATCAGAGAACACTGAAGCTTTCTTT	CASSISENTEAFF
TRBJ1-1	.	TRBV5-1	few	TGCGCCAGCAGCTTAGGTGGCAGTTTGAACACTGAAGCTTTCTTT	CASSLGGSLNTEAFF
TRBJ1-1	.	TRBV6-2/TRBV6-3	.	TGTGCCAGCAGTTACCCCACCCCCTCCAGGGCTTTCTTT	CASSYPTPSRAFF
TRBJ1-4	.	TRBV6-5	many	TGTGCCAGCAGTTACCGAGGAGCCACTAATGAAAAACTGTTTTTT	CASSYRGATNEKLFF
TRBJ2-2	TRBD1	TRBV7-9	few	TGTGCCAGCAGCTTAGGACAGGGGGACACCGGGGAGCTGTTTTTT	CASSLGQGDTGELFF
TRBJ2-7	.	TRBV2	many	TGTGCCAGCAGTGAACGGTATAGCTCCTACGAGCAGTACTTC	CASSERYSSYEQYF
TRBJ2-1	.	TRBV28	many	TGTGCCAGCAGTTCCCCGTCCGGAGGGAATGAGCAGTTCTTC	CASSSPSGGNEQFF
TRBJ2-7	.	TRBV2	.	TGTGCCAGCAGAACTACCCGCCCTAAATACGAGCAGTACTTC	CASRTTRPKYEQYF
TRBJ2-1	.	TRBV20-1	many	TGCAGTGCTAGTTTAGCGCCGAATGAGCAGTTCTTC	CSASLAPNEQFF
TRBJ2-4	TRBD2	TRBV6-5	many	TGTGCCAGCAGCCGGAGGGAGGGCAAAAAAAACATTCAGTACTTC	CASSRREGKKNIQYF
TRBJ2-7	TRBD1	TRBV7-9	few	TGTGCCAGCAGCTTAGCAGACAGGGCCTATTCCTCCTACGAGCAGTACTTC	CASSLADRAYSSYEQYF
TRBJ2-1	.	TRBV6-2/TRBV6-3	.	TGTGCCAGCAGCAAGGAGAGCTCCTACAATGAGCAGTTCTTC	CASSKESSYNEQFF
TRBJ2-3	.	TRBV30	many	TGTGCCTGGAGTCCCCCGAAGGGGGGGGTCACAGATACGCAGTATTTT	CAWSPPKGGVTDTQYF
TRBJ2-5	.	TRBV5-4	.	TGTGCCAGCAGCTCGAGGGCTTCAGGGTGGGGGACCAGGGAGACCCAGTACTTC	CASSSRASGWGTRETQYF
TRBJ1-2	.	TRBV7-9	few	TGTGCCAGCAGCTCTGACAAGATCTATGGCTACACCTTC	CASSSDKIYGYTF
TRBJ2-5	.	TRBV24-1	.	TGTGCCACCAGTGATTCATTAGGCCAAGAGACCCAGTACTTC	CATSDSLGQETQYF
TRBJ2-1	TRBD2	TRBV13	many	TGTGCCAGCAGCTCGGGACTAGCGGACTACAATGAGCAGTTCTTC	CASSSGLADYNEQFF
TRBJ1-1	.	TRBV6-5	.	TGTGCCAGCAGTTACTTAGGGGGGACTGAAGCTTTCTTT	CASSYLGGTEAFF
TRBJ2-1	.	TRBV20-1	.	TGCAGTGCTAGAGCCGACTACAATGAGCAGTTCTTC	CSARADYNEQFF
TRBJ2-1	TRBD2	TRBV5-1	.	TGCGCCAGCAGCTTCGGGCGGGGGGCGGATGAGCAGTTCTTC	CASSFGRGADEQFF
TRBJ2-1	TRBD2	TRBV4-2	many	TGTGCCAGCAGCCCGAGTCCCGGGACTAGCGGGGGGGCTCTTGAGCAGTTCTTC	CASSPSPGTSGGALEQFF
TRBJ2-7	.	TRBV18	.	TGTGCCAGCTCCAGGGGAGAATCCTACGAGCAGTACTTC	CASSRGESYEQYF
TRBJ1-2	.	TRBV29-1	many	TGCAGCGTTGGGACACTTAATTCTAACTATGGCTACACCTTC	CSVGTLNSNYGYTF
TRBJ2-1	.	TRBV11-2	many	TGTGCCAGCAGCTTAGCCTCGGGGCTTAATGAGCAGTTCTTC	CASSLASGLNEQFF
TRBJ2-7	.	TRBV28	few	TGTGCCAGCAGTAAGCCGGGACGGAGCTCCTACGAGCAGTACTTC	CASSKPGRSSYEQYF
TRBJ1-6	.	TRBV30	.	TGTGCCTGGAGGCCCGTCGGAGGGCAGGGAGTTCTGGCCCTCCACTTT	CAWRPVGGQGVLALHF
TRBJ1-5	.	TRBV4-1	few	TGCGCCAGCAGCCAATTCCTCTCTAGCAATCAGCCCCAGCATTTT	CASSQFLSSNQPQHF